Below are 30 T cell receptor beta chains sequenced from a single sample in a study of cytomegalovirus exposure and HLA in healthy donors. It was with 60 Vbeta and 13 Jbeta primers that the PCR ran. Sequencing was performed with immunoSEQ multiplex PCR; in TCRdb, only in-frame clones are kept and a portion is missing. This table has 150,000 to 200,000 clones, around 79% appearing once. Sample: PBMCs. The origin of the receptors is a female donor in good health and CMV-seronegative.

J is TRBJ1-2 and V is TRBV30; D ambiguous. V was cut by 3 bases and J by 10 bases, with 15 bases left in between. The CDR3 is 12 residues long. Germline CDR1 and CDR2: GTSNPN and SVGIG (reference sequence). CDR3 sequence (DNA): TGTGCCTGGAGCCCAGTGGCCCATACCTACACCTTC. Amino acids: CAWSPVAHTYTF.

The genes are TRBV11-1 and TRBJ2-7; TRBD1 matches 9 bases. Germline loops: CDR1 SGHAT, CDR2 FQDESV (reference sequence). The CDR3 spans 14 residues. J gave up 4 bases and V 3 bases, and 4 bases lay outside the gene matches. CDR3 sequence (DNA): TGTGCCAGCAGCTTTGACAGGGGGGAGTACGAGCAGTACTTC. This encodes CASSFDRGEYEQYF.

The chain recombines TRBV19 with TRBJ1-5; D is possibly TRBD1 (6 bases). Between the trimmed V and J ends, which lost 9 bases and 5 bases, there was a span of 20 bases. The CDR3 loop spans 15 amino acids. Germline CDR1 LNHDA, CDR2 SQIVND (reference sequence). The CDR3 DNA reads TGTGCCAGCACCCGGGGGGCAGGGCGATATCAGCCCCAGCATTTT. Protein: CASTRGAGRYQPQHF. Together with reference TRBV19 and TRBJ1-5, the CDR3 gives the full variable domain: DGGITQSPKYLFRKEGQNVTLSCEQNLNHDAMYWYRQDPGQGLRLIYYSQIVNDFQKGDIAEGYSVSREKKESFPLTVTSAQKNPTAFYLCASTRGAGRYQPQHFGDGTRLSIL.

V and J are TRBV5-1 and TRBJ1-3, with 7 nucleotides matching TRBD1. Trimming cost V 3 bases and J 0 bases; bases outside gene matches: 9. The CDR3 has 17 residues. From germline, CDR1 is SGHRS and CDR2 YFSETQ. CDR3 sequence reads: CASSSPDRDVSGNTIYF. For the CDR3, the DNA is TGCGCCAGCAGCTCTCCCGACAGGGACGTCTCTGGAAACACCATATATTTT.

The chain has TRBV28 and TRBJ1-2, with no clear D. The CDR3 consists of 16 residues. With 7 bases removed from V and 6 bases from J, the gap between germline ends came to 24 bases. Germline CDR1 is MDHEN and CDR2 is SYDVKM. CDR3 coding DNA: TGTGCCAGCACCGAGTCCGTCCCTCGGATCGGGAATGGCTACACCTTC. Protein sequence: CASTESVPRIGNGYTF.

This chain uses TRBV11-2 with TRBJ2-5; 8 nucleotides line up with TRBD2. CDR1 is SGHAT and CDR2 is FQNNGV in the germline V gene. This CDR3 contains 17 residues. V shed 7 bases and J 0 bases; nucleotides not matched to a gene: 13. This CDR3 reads CASTPLRRGEYQETQYF. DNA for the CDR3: TGTGCCAGCACTCCTTTGCGGCGGGGGGAGTACCAAGAGACCCAGTACTTC.

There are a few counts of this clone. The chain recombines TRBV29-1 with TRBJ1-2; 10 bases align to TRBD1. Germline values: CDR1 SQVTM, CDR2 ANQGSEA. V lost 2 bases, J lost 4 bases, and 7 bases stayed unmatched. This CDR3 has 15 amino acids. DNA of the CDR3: TGCAGCGTTGAATTCGGGACAGGGGCCTCCTATGGCTACACCTTC. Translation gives CSVEFGTGASYGYTF.

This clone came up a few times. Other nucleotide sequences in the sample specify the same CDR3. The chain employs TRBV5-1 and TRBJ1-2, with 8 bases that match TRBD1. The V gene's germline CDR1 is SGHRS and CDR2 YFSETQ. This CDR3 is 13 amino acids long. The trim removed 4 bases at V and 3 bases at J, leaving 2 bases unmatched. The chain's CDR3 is CASSPTGDYGYTF. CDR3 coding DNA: TGCGCCAGCAGCCCGACAGGGGACTATGGCTACACCTTC.

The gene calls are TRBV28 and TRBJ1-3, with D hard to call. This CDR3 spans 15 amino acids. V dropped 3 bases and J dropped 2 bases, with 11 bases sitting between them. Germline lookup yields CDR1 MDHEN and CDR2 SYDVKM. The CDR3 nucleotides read TGTGCCAGCAGTTTCTCTGGGAGGGCTGGAAACACCATATATTTT. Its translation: CASSFSGRAGNTIYF. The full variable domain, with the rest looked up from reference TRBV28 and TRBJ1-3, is DVKVTQSSRYLVKRTGEKVFLECVQDMDHENMFWYRQDPGLGLRLIYFSYDVKMKEKGDIPEGYSVSREKKERFSLILESASTNQTSMYLCASSFSGRAGNTIYFGEGSWLTVV.

CDR3 sequence reads: CAVTGNENEQYF. CDR3 in DNA: TGTGCGGTGACAGGGAATGAGAACGAGCAGTACTTC. The chain uses TRBV19 and TRBJ2-7, with 7 bases lining up with TRBD1. From germline, CDR1 is LNHDA and CDR2 SQIVND (reference sequence). The CDR3 contains 12 residues. The whole variable domain, remainder taken from reference TRBV19 and TRBJ2-7, is DGGITQSPKYLFRKEGQNVTLSCEQNLNHDAMYWYRQDPGQGLRLIYYSQIVNDFQKGDIAEGYSVSREKKESFPLTVTSAQKNPTAFYLCAVTGNENEQYFGPGTRLTVT.

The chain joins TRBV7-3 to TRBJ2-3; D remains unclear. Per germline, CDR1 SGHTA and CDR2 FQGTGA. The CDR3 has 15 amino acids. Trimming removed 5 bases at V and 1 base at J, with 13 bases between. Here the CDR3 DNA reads TGTGCCAGCAGCCGCGGAGCGCCTGGCACAGATACGCAGTATTTT. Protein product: CASSRGAPGTDTQYF.

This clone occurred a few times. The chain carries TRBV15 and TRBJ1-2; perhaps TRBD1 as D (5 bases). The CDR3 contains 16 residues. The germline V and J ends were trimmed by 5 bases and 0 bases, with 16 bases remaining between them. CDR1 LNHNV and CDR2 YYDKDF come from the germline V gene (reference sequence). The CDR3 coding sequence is TGTGCCACCAGCCCCCGGGCTGGCAGGGCTAACTATGGCTACACCTTC. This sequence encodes CATSPRAGRANYGYTF.

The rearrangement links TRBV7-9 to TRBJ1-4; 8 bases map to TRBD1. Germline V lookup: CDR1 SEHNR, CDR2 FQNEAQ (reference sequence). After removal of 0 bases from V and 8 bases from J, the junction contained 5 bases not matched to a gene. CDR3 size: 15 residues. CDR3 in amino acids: CASSLAAGGKEKLFF. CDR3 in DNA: TGTGCCAGCAGCTTAGCAGCAGGGGGCAAGGAAAAACTGTTTTTT. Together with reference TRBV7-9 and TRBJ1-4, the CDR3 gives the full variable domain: DTGVSQNPRHKITKRGQNVTFRCDPISEHNRLYWYRQTLGQGPEFLTYFQNEAQLEKSRLLSDRFSAERPKGSFSTLEIQRTEQGDSAMYLCASSLAAGGKEKLFFGSGTQLSVL.

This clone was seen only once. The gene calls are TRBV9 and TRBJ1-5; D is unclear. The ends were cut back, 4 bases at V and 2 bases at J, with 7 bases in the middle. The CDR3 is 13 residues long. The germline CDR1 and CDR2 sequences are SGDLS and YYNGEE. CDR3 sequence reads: CASSSGGNQPQHF. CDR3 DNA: TGTGCCAGCAGCTCGGGTGGCAATCAGCCCCAGCATTTT. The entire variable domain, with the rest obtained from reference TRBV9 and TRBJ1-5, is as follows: DSGVTQTPKHLITATGQRVTLRCSPRSGDLSVYWYQQSLDQGLQFLIQYYNGEERAKGNILERFSAQQFPDLHSELNLSSLELGDSALYFCASSSGGNQPQHFGDGTRLSIL.

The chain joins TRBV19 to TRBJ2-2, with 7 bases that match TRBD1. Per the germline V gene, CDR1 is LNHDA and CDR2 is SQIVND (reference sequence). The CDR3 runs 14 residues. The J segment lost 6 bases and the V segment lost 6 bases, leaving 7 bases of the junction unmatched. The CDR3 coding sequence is TGTGCCAGTAGACATAACAGGGGCGCCGGGGAGCTGTTTTTT. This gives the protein CASRHNRGAGELFF.

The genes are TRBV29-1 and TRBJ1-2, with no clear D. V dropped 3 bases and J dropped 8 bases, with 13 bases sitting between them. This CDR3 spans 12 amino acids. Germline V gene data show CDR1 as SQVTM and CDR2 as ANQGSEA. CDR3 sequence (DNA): TGCAGCGTTGATGGGCAGTATGAGGGCTACACCTTC. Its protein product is CSVDGQYEGYTF.

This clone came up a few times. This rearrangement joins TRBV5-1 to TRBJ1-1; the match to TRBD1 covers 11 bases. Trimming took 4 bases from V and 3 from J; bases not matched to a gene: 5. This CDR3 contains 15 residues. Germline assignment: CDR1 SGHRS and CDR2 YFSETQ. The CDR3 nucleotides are TGCGCCAGCAGCCGAGGGGACAGGGGGGACACTGAAGCTTTCTTT. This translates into CASSRGDRGDTEAFF.

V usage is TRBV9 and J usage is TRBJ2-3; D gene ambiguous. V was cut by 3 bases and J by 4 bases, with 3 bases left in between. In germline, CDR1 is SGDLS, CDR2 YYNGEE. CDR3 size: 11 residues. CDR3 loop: CASSAADTQYF. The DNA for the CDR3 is TGTGCCAGCAGCGCGGCAGATACGCAGTATTTT.

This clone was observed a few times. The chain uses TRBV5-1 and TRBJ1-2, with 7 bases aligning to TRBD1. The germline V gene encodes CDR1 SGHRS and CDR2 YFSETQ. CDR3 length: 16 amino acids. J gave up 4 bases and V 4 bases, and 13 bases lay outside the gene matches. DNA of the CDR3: TGCGCCAGCAGCCAATGGGTAGGGGGCCCCGGCTATGGCTACACCTTC. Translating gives CASSQWVGGPGYGYTF.

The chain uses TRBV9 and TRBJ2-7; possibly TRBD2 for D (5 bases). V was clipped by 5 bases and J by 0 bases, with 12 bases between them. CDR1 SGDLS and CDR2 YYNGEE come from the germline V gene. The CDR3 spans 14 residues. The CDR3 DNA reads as TGTGCCAGCAGTCCCGGAGGAAGCTCCTACGAGCAGTACTTC. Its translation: CASSPGGSSYEQYF.

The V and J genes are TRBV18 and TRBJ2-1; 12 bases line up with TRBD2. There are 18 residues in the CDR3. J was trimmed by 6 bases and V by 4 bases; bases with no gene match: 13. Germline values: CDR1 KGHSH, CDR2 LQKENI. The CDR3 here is CASSRVPSGGASLNEQFF. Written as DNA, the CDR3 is TGTGCCAGCTCACGGGTCCCTAGCGGGGGGGCATCTCTCAATGAGCAGTTCTTC.

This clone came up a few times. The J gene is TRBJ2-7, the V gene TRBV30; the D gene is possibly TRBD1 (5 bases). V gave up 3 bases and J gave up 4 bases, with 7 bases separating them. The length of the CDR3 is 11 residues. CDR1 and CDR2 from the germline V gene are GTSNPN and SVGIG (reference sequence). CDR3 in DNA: TGTGCCTGGAGGCGACAGTACGAGCAGTACTTC. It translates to CAWRRQYEQYF.

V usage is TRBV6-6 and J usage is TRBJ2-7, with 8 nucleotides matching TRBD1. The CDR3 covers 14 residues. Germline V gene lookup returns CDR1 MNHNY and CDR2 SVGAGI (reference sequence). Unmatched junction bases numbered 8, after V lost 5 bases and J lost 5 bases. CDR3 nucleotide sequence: TGTGCCAGCAGTACTAGGACAGGGCGGGACGAGCAGTACTTC. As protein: CASSTRTGRDEQYF.

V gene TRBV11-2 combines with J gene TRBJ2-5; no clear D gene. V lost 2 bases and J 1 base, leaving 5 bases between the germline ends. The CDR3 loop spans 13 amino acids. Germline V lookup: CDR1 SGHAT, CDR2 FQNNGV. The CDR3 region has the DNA TGTGCCAGCAGCTTAAGCCCCCAAGAGACCCAGTACTTC. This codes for CASSLSPQETQYF.

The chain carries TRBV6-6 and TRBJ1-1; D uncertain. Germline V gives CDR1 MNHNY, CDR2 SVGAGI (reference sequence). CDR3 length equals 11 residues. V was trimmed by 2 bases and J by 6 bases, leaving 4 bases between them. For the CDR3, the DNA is TGTGCCAGCAGTTACGCGGCTGAAGCTTTCTTT. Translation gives CASSYAAEAFF.

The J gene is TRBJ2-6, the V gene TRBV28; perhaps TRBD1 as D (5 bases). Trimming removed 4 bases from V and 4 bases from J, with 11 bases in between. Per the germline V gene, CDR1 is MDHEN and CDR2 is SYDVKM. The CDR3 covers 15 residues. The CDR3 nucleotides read TGTGCCAGCAGTTCCAGGGTGACCGGGGCCAACGTCCTGACTTTC. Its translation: CASSSRVTGANVLTF.

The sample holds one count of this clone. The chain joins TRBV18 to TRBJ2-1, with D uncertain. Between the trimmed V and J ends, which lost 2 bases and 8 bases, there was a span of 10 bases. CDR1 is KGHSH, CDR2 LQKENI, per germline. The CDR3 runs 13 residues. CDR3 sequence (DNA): TGTGCCAGCTCACCAGCGAGTGCCCATGAGCAGTTCTTC. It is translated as CASSPASAHEQFF.

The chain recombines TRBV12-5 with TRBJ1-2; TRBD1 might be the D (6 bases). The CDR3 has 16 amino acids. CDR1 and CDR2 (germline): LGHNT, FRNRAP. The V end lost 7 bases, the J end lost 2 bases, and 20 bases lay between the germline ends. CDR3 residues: CASALPDRRSNYGYTF. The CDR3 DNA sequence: TGTGCTAGTGCGCTTCCTGACAGGAGGAGCAACTATGGCTACACCTTC.

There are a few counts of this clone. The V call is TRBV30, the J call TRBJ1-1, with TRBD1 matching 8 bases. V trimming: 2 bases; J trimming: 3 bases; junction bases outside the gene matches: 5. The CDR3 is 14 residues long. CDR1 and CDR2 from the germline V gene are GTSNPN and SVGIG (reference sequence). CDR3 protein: CAWSRTGGYTEAFF. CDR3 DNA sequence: TGTGCCTGGAGTCGTACAGGGGGGTACACTGAAGCTTTCTTT.

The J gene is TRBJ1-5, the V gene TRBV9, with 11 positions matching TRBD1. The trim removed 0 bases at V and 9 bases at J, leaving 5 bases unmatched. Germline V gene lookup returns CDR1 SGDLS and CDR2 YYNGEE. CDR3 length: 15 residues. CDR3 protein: CASSVGTGGTPPQHF. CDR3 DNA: TGTGCCAGCAGCGTAGGGACAGGGGGCACTCCGCCCCAGCATTTT.